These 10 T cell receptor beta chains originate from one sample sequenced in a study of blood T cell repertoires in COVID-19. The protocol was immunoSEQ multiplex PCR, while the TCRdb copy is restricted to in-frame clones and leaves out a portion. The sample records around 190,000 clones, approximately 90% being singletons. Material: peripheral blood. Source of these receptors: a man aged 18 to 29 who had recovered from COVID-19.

CDR3 amino acids: CASSRTGNTGELFF. DNA for the CDR3: TGTGCCAGTAGTAGGACAGGGAACACCGGGGAGCTGTTTTTT. The V and J genes are TRBV19 and TRBJ2-2, with TRBD1 matching over 7 bases. Germline loops: CDR1 LNHDA, CDR2 SQIVND (reference sequence). The CDR3 has 14 amino acids. V lost 4 bases, J lost 1 base, and 0 bases stayed unmatched.

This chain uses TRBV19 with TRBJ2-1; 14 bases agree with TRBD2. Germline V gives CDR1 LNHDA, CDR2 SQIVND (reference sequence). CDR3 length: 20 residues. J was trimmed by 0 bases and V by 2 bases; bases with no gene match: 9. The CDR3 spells CASSITGLAGAFYSYNEQFF. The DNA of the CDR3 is TGTGCCAGTAGTATAACGGGACTAGCGGGAGCCTTCTACTCCTACAATGAGCAGTTCTTC.

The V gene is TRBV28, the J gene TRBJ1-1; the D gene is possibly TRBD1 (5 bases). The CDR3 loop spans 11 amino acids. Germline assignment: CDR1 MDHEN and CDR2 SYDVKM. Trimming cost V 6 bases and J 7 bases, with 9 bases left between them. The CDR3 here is CASSRQLEAFF. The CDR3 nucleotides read TGTGCCAGCAGCCGACAGCTTGAAGCTTTCTTT.

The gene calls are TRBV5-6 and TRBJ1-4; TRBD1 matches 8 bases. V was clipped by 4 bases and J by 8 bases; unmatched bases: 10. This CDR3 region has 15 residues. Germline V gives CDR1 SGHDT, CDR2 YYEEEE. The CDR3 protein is CASSRGQGREEKLFF. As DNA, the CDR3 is TGTGCCAGCAGCCGTGGACAGGGCCGGGAGGAAAAACTGTTTTTT.

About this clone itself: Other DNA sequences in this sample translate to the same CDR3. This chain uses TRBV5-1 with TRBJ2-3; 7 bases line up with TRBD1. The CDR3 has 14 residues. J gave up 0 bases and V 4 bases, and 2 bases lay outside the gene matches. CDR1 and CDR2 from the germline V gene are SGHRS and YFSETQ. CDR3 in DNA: TGCGCCAGCAGCCTGGGACAGAGCACAGATACGCAGTATTTT. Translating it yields CASSLGQSTDTQYF.

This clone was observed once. The CDR3 is CASSMARGGDTEAFF. The CDR3 DNA follows: TGTGCCAGTAGTATGGCAAGGGGGGGGGACACTGAAGCTTTCTTT. The chain is built from TRBV19 and TRBJ1-1; weak D call: TRBD1 (6 bases). Trimming pared 3 bases from V and 3 bases from J, leaving 14 bases between. This CDR3 has 15 residues. CDR1 and CDR2 from the germline V gene are LNHDA and SQIVND (reference sequence).

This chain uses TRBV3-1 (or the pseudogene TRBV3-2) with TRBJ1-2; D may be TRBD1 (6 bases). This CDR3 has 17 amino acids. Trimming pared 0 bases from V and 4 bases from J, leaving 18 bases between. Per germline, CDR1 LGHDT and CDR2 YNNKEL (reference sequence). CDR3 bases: TGTGCCAGCAGCCAAGAAATTGGACAGCCTCTTGGCTATGGCTACACCTTC. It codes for CASSQEIGQPLGYGYTF.

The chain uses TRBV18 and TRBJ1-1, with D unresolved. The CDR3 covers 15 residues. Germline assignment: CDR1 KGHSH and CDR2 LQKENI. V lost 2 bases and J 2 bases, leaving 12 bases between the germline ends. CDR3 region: CASSPEGRKNTEAFF. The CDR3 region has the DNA TGTGCCAGCTCACCAGAAGGCAGGAAAAACACTGAAGCTTTCTTT.

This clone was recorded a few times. The DNA of the CDR3 is TGTGCCAGTAGTATGGGAGCCTACGAGCAGTACTTC. As protein: CASSMGAYEQYF. This chain joins TRBV19 and TRBJ2-7; maybe TRBD2 (5 bases). Germline CDR1 reads LNHDA; CDR2 reads SQIVND (reference sequence). Trimming removed 3 bases from V and 2 bases from J, with 5 bases in between. The CDR3 consists of 12 residues.

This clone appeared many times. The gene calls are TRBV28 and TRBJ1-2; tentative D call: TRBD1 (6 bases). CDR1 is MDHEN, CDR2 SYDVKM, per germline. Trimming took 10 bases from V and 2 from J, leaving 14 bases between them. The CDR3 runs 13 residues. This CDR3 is CATRRGMNYGYTF. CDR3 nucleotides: TGTGCCACTCGCAGGGGCATGAACTATGGCTACACCTTC.